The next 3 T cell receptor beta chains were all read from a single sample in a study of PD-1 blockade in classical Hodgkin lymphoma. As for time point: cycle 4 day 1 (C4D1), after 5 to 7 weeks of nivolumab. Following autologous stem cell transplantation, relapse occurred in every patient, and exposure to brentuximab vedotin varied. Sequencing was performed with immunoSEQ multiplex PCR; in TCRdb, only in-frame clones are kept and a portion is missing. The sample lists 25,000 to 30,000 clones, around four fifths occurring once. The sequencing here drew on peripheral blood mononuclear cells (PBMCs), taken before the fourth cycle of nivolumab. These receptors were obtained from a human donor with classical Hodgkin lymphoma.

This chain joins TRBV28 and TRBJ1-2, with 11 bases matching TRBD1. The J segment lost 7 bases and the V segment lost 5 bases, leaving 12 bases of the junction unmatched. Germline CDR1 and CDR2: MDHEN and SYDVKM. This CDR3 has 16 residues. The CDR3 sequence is CASSIPPGQGVLGYTF. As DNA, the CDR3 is TGTGCCAGCAGTATTCCACCGGGACAGGGGGTTCTTGGCTACACCTTC.

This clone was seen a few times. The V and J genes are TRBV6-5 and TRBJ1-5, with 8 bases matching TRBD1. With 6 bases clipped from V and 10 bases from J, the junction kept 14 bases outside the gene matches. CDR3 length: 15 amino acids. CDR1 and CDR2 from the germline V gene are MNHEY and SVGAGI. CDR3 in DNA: TGTGCCAGCAGCCTGAACGGACAGGGTACCTATCCCCAGCATTTT. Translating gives CASSLNGQGTYPQHF.

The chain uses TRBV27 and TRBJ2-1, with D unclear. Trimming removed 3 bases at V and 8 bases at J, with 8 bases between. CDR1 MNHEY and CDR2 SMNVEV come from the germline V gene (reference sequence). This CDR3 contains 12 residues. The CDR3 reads CASSFLYHEQFF. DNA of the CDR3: TGTGCCAGCAGTTTTCTATACCATGAGCAGTTCTTC.